The 18 T cell receptor beta chains in this list originate from one sample, sequenced in a study of T cells in Graves' hyperthyroidism and ophthalmopathy. Amplification of TCR beta CDR3 regions used RNA as the template. First-round RT-PCR with HTBI primers amplified the TCR CDR3 region. TCRdb analysed the multiplex PCR reads with MiXCR anew, one entry per CDR3 protein. The repertoire holds 400,000 or so distinct CDR3 sequences, with about 14% as singletons. Sequencing input: blood. The source of these receptors is a woman aged 25 to 39 with Graves' ophthalmopathy.

Ten or more counts support this clonotype. The V and J genes are TRBV12-3 or TRBV12-4 and TRBJ2-5; TRBD1 or TRBD2 may be the D gene (5 bases each). The CDR3 is made up of 14 amino acids. Trimming removed 6 bases at V and 5 bases at J, with 16 bases between. As DNA, the CDR3 is TGTGCCAGCAGCCACGGGACGGCCGGCGAGACCCAGTACTTC. This gives the protein CASSHGTAGETQYF.

The sample holds many counts of this clonotype. The chain carries TRBV6-5 and TRBJ1-2; D unclear. The CDR3 runs to 15 residues. V was trimmed by 0 bases and J by 3 bases, leaving 11 bases between them. Germline V gene lookup returns CDR1 MNHEY and CDR2 SVGAGI. In DNA form, the CDR3 reads TGTGCCAGCAGTTACTCACGGGGATTCGACTATGGCTACACCTTC. Translated, it gives CASSYSRGFDYGYTF.

This clonotype appeared a few times. The CDR3 does not close with the conserved phenylalanine or tryptophan, likely indicating a read error. This chain joins TRBV7-6 and TRBJ2-7; 8 bases map to TRBD1. With 1 base clipped from V and 1 base from J, the junction kept 6 bases outside the gene matches. Germline-derived CDR1 and CDR2 are SGHVS and FNYEAQ. CDR3 length equals 16 residues. In nucleotides, the CDR3 is TGTGCCAGCAGCTTAGGTGGCAGGGGGCGATCCTACGAGCAGTACCTC. Translation: CASSLGGRGRSYEQYL.

This clonotype has ten or more counts. The chain combines TRBV18 with TRBJ2-1, with D uncertain. Trimming removed 5 bases from V and 9 bases from J, with 14 bases in between. The CDR3 has 13 amino acids. CDR1 and CDR2 (germline): KGHSH, LQKENI. CDR3 residues: CASSTGRFGEQFF. The CDR3 nucleotides are TGTGCCAGCTCAACCGGTCGGTTTGGTGAGCAGTTCTTC. Full variable domain (rest looked up from reference TRBV18 and TRBJ2-1): NAGVMQNPRHLVRRRGQEARLRCSPMKGHSHVYWYRQLPEEGLKFMVYLQKENIIDESGMPKERFSAEFPKEGPSILRIQQVVRGDSAAYFCASSTGRFGEQFFGPGTRLTVL.

This chain joins TRBV6-2 or TRBV6-3 and TRBJ2-7, with 10 nucleotides matching TRBD2. The CDR3 runs to 16 residues. The V and J ends lost 6 bases and 1 base, in that order; junction bases with no gene match: 9. Germline CDR1 and CDR2: MNHEY and SVGEGT. The CDR3 sequence is CASSDTSGAPSYEQYF. DNA of the CDR3: TGTGCCAGCAGCGATACTAGCGGGGCACCTTCCTACGAGCAGTACTTC.

In this sample, this clonotype turned up many times. The gene calls are TRBV28 and TRBJ2-4, with 14 bases aligning to TRBD2. The V gene end was trimmed by 6 bases and the J gene end by 8 bases; junction bases not matched to a gene: 9. The CDR3 is 16 amino acids. Germline V gives CDR1 MDHEN, CDR2 SYDVKM. CDR3 nucleotides: TGTGCCAGCAGCAAAGGACTAGCGGGGGGTGTGGACATTCAGTACTTC. Translated, it gives CASSKGLAGGVDIQYF.

At least ten counts were recorded for this clonotype. This sequence joins TRBV11-2 and TRBJ1-5; the match to TRBD1 covers 8 bases. The length of the CDR3 is 14 residues. In germline, CDR1 is SGHAT, CDR2 FQNNGV. With V trimmed by 5 bases and J by 3 bases, 3 bases remained unmatched. CDR3 DNA: TGTGCCAGCAGCCACAGGGGGGACAATCAGCCCCAGCATTTT. This sequence encodes CASSHRGDNQPQHF. The full variable domain, its missing parts supplied by reference TRBV11-2 and TRBJ1-5, is EAGVAQSPRYKIIEKRQSVAFWCNPISGHATLYWYQQILGQGPKLLIQFQNNGVVDDSQLPKDRFSAERLKGVDSTLKIQPAKLEDSAVYLCASSHRGDNQPQHFGDGTRLSIL.

This clonotype appeared a few times. The chain links TRBV6-5 to TRBJ1-1; maybe TRBD1 (6 bases). V was cut by 4 bases and J by 1 base, with 13 bases left in between. Germline CDR1 reads MNHEY; CDR2 reads SVGAGI. The CDR3 is 15 amino acids. As DNA, the CDR3 is TGTGCCAGCAGTTCCGCCCCGGGGGCGAACACTGAAGCTTTCTTT. Its translation is CASSSAPGANTEAFF.

This clonotype was seen ten or more times. The chain joins TRBV7-3 to TRBJ1-1; D call uncertain. Trimming left V 1 base short and J 4 bases short, with 7 bases between. The CDR3 runs 13 residues. Germline assignment: CDR1 SGHTA and CDR2 FQGTGA. The CDR3 spells CASSLNFGTEAFF. In DNA, the CDR3 is TGTGCCAGCAGCTTAAATTTCGGCACTGAAGCTTTCTTT.

This clonotype has at least ten counts. The chain combines TRBV2 with TRBJ2-3; possible D gene TRBD1, 6 bases. CDR1 and CDR2 from the germline V gene are SNHLY and FYNNEI. The length of the CDR3 is 14 residues. Trimming left V 8 bases short and J 0 bases short, with 12 bases between. The CDR3 sequence is CASEKGGSTDTQYF. For the CDR3, the DNA is TGTGCCAGCGAAAAAGGGGGAAGCACAGATACGCAGTATTTT. The full variable domain, completed using reference TRBV2 and TRBJ2-3, is EPEVTQTPSHQVTQMGQEVILRCVPISNHLYFYWYRQILGQKVEFLVSFYNNEISEKSEIFDDQFSVERPDGSNFTLKIRSTKLEDSAMYFCASEKGGSTDTQYFGPGTRLTVL.

CDR3 in DNA: TGTGCCAGCAGGAATACTGGGCTTCCGGAGCAGTACTTC. It translates to CASRNTGLPEQYF. V is TRBV28 and J is TRBJ2-7; D gene ambiguous. The V end lost 6 bases, the J end lost 7 bases, and 16 bases lay between the germline ends. Germline V CDR1 and CDR2: MDHEN, SYDVKM. The CDR3 length is 13 residues.

The table lists this clonotype with a few counts. The rearrangement links TRBV19 to TRBJ2-1; 7 bases fit TRBD2. This CDR3 is built from 16 residues. Germline loops: CDR1 LNHDA, CDR2 SQIVND (reference sequence). Unmatched junction bases numbered 9, after V lost 3 bases and J lost 4 bases. The CDR3 sequence: CASSILAGDLYNEQFF. CDR3 sequence (DNA): TGTGCCAGTAGTATCTTGGCGGGGGACTTATACAATGAGCAGTTCTTC.

This clonotype was seen a handful of times. This chain connects TRBV9 to TRBJ1-3; unclear D gene. V lost 4 bases and J lost 0, with 8 bases in between. The CDR3 spans 14 residues. Germline CDR1 is SGDLS and CDR2 is YYNGEE. This chain's CDR3 is CASSPHISGNTIYF. CDR3 nucleotides: TGTGCCAGCAGCCCCCACATCTCTGGAAACACCATATATTTT.

This clonotype was picked up many times. V usage is TRBV30 and J usage is TRBJ2-7; TRBD1 or TRBD2 may be the D gene (5 bases each). This CDR3 is built from 13 residues. Per the germline V gene, CDR1 is GTSNPN and CDR2 is SVGIG (reference sequence). The V end was cut by 4 bases, the J end by 4 bases, with 14 bases between. CDR3 nucleotides: TGTGCCTGGAAACAGGAGGAATCTTACGAGCAGTACTTC. The encoded protein is CAWKQEESYEQYF.

This clonotype was seen at least ten times. CDR3 amino acids: CASSPDRGRGYTF. The CDR3, as DNA: TGTGCCAGCAGTCCCGACAGGGGACGTGGCTACACCTTC. The chain joins TRBV11-2 to TRBJ1-2; 8 bases map to TRBD1. CDR1 SGHAT and CDR2 FQNNGV come from the germline V gene. Unmatched junction bases numbered 7, after V lost 6 bases and J lost 7 bases. CDR3 length: 13 amino acids.

The chain employs TRBV9 and TRBJ2-3; D unclear. V was shortened by 0 bases and J by 5 bases, with 13 bases between the two germline ends. CDR1 and CDR2 (germline): SGDLS, YYNGEE. The CDR3 spans 15 residues. The CDR3 DNA reads TGTGCCAGCAGCGTAGTTGGTCAGGTCATAGATACGCAGTATTTT. Protein: CASSVVGQVIDTQYF.

This clonotype was recorded many times. The rearrangement links TRBV27 to TRBJ1-4, with 8 bases that match TRBD1. Germline lookup yields CDR1 MNHEY and CDR2 SMNVEV (reference sequence). The junction had 3 bases not matched to a gene; V was cut back by 3 bases and J by 0 bases. The CDR3 contains 16 residues. CDR3 protein: CASSFYRGSTNEKLFF. In DNA, the CDR3 is TGTGCCAGCAGTTTCTACAGGGGGTCAACTAATGAAAAACTGTTTTTT.

This chain uses TRBV28 with TRBJ1-2; 9 nucleotides agree with TRBD1. CDR1 and CDR2 (germline): MDHEN, SYDVKM. Trimming removed 2 bases from V and 4 bases from J; junction bases left unmatched: 8. The CDR3 is 16 amino acids. The CDR3 nucleotides are TGTGCCAGCAGTTTAGAACAGGGGGCCGTTACCTATGGCTACACCTTC. Amino acids: CASSLEQGAVTYGYTF.